Sequencing of this T cell receptor (beta chain) was carried out in a study of beta chain features in type 1 diabetes. Whole-study findings and limits: In every one of the four CD4+ subsets, TCRB CDR3s were moderately but significantly shorter in Type 1 diabetes patients.

With respect to this clone: Its antigen is unknown.

CDR1 MNHEY and CDR2 SMNVEV come from the germline V gene (reference sequence). This CDR3 is built from 15 residues. V lost 6 bases, J lost 3 bases, and 9 bases stayed unmatched. What was sequenced were expressed TCRB transcripts, since all of the isolated RNA had been reverse transcribed. Sequenced by immunoSEQ multiplex PCR; TCRdb stores in-frame clones only, minus some. The table shows 23,000 or so clones, with about 69% occurring only once. The rearrangement uses TRBV27 and TRBJ2-7; TRBD1 agrees at 9 bases. The material sequenced was Tregs from blood. The TCR comes from a man aged 18 to 29 with type 1 diabetes. The CDR3 loop is CASSRSGQGVYEQYF. The CDR3 nucleotides are TGTGCCAGCAGCCGATCGGGACAGGGTGTCTACGAGCAGTACTTC.